This entry concerns a single T cell receptor beta chain. Its antigen is still unknown. This sample is drawn from a study of identifying expanded T cells in peripheral blood. Overall study results and limits: Across healthy donors, higher total template counts meant significantly greater approximately 2-week count variance. About 1.2 clones differed between technical replicates, versus about 17 and 20 over time.

V shed 6 bases, J shed 0 bases, and the junction held 6 bases outside the gene matches. Germline CDR1 reads MNHNS; CDR2 reads SASEGT. The CDR3 has 15 residues. Collection occurred without any documented infections or immune events in donors. Libraries were prepared by immunoSEQ multiplex PCR; TCRdb keeps only in-frame clonotypes and omits some of them. The sample yields approximately 58,000 clones, over 80% seen once. Sequenced input: blood. The TCR was taken from a person aged 18 to 70 in good health. The J gene is TRBJ1-1, the V gene TRBV6-1; TRBD1 matches 8 bases. The CDR3 here is CASRYRGQVNTEAFF. The CDR3 DNA sequence: TGTGCCAGCAGATACAGGGGACAGGTGAACACTGAAGCTTTCTTT.